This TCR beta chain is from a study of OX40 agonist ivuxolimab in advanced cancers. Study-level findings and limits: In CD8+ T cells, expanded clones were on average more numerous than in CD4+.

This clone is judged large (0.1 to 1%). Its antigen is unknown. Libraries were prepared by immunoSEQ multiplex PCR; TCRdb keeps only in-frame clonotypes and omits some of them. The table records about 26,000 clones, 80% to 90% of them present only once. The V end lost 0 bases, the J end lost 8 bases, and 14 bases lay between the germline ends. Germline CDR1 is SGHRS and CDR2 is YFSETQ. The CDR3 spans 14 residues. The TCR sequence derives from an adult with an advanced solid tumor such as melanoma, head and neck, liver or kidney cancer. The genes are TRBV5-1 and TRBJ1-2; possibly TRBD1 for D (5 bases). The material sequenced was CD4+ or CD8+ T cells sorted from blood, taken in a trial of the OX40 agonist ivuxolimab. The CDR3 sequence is CASSLESRGWGYTF. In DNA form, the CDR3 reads TGCGCCAGCAGCTTGGAGTCCCGGGGCTGGGGCTACACCTTC.